These 26 T cell receptor beta chains originate from one sample sequenced in a study of T cells in women clearing cervical HPV infection. Profiled with immunoSEQ multiplex PCR; TCRdb holds only in-frame clones, not every one. Recorded for this sample: 13,000 or so clones. Material for sequencing was blood buffy coat. These receptors came from a woman aged 18-69 years with a cervical HPV16 infection that either progressed to CIN3+ or cleared (not recorded which).

On this clone: Read sequence stops 3 residues before the CDR3 end, and the germline J gene provides the missing end. The genes are TRBV19 and TRBJ1-5; a weak D match, TRBD1 (6 bases). CDR3 size: 14 residues. Per the germline V gene, CDR1 is LNHDA and CDR2 is SQIVND (reference sequence). The V end was cut by 8 bases, the J end by 2 bases, with 13 bases between. CDR3 DNA, as far as it was read: TGTGCCAGTCGGGACATACTAGGCAATCAGCCC. Its translation is CASRDILGNQP. The CDR3 as a whole reads CASRDILGNQPQHF.

In regard to this clone: Read data end 3 residues before the CDR3 end; the end is taken from the germline J gene. This chain uses TRBV7-3 with TRBJ2-1, with D unresolved. From germline, CDR1 is SGHTA and CDR2 FQGTGA. Deletions cut 2 bases from V and 8 bases from J, with 10 bases between. This CDR3 spans 13 amino acids. The chain's CDR3 is CASSLVPADEQFF. CDR3 DNA, as far as it was read: TGTGCCAGCAGCTTAGTACCTGCGGATGAG. The entire variable domain, with the rest obtained from reference TRBV7-3 and TRBJ2-1, is as follows: GAGVSQTPSNKVTEKGKYVELRCDPISGHTALYWYRQSLGQGPEFLIYFQGTGAADDSGLPNDRFFAVRPEGSVSTLKIQRTERGDSAVYLCASSLVPADEQFFGPGTRLTVL.

In the case of this clone: The CDR3 end lies 3 residues beyond the end of the read and is filled in from the germline J gene. This rearrangement joins TRBV19 to TRBJ1-4; D is perhaps TRBD1 (5 bases). The V end lost 5 bases, the J end lost 8 bases, and 24 bases lay between the germline ends. The CDR3 length is 17 residues. CDR1 LNHDA and CDR2 SQIVND come from the germline V gene (reference sequence). The sequenced part of the CDR3 DNA is TGTGCCAGTAGTCTCCAGCCAGGCGGGGGAGGATTAGAAAAA. As protein: CASSLQPGGGGLEK. The full CDR3 sequence reads CASSLQPGGGGLEKLFF.

For this clone: The junction departs from germline at one end; a sequencing error may be responsible. The read halts 3 residues ahead of the CDR3 end, with the missing end drawn from the germline J gene. J is TRBJ1-4 and V is TRBV4-2; possibly TRBD1 for D (6 bases). The CDR3 contains 13 residues. Germline CDR1 is LGHNA and CDR2 is YNFKEQ. The CDR3 bases that were read are TGCGCCAGCAGCCAAGACTTGGGGGCAAAA. Its translation: CASSQDLGAK. The CDR3 reads in full as CASSQDLGAKLFF.

As for this clone: Read sequence stops 3 residues before the CDR3 end, and the germline J gene provides the missing end. The chain recombines TRBV19 with TRBJ1-5, with 11 bases matching TRBD1. V trimming: 10 bases; J trimming: 7 bases; junction bases outside the gene matches: 6. In germline, CDR1 is LNHDA, CDR2 SQIVND (reference sequence). The CDR3 length is 13 residues. The CDR3 protein is CATGQGARQPQHF. The CDR3 DNA, read in part, is TGTGCCACAGGACAGGGGGCGAGACAGCCC.

Of note for this clone: The read terminates 3 residues before the CDR3 end, so the remaining end is supplied by the germline J gene. V is TRBV7-9 and J is TRBJ2-2, with a weak D call TRBD1 (5 bases). Germline V gene lookup returns CDR1 SEHNR and CDR2 FQNEAQ (reference sequence). The CDR3 is made up of 14 amino acids. This CDR3 reads CASSYAGLREKLFF. The DNA read from the CDR3 is TGTGCCAGCAGCTATGCAGGGTTACGAGAAAAG.

With regard to this clone: Read data end 3 residues before the CDR3 end; the end is taken from the germline J gene. The J gene is TRBJ2-1, the V gene TRBV11-3; TRBD1 matches at 7 bases. V lost 3 bases to trimming and J lost 8 bases; unmatched junction nucleotides: 4. Germline V gene sequence: CDR1 SGHNT, CDR2 YENEEA. The CDR3 sequence is 13 residues long. Partial CDR3 DNA: TGTGCCAGCAGCTTGGACAGGACGGATGAG. It yields the protein CASSLDRTDE. The full CDR3 is CASSLDRTDEQFF. Drawing the rest from reference TRBV11-3 and TRBJ2-1, the complete variable domain is EAGVVQSPRYKIIEKKQPVAFWCNPISGHNTLYWYLQNLGQGPELLIRYENEEAVDDSQLPKDRFSAERLKGVDSTLKIQPAELGDSAVYLCASSLDRTDEQFFGPGTRLTVL.

A note on this clone: With the read ending 3 residues before the CDR3 end, the germline J gene is used to fill in that end. V is TRBV9 and J is TRBJ2-5, with a weak D call TRBD2 (6 bases). The CDR3 is 14 residues long. The V gene lost 0 bases and the J gene lost 5 bases, with 11 bases spanning the gap. Looked up from germline, CDR1 is SGDLS and CDR2 is YYNGEE. This CDR3 is CASSVGGSGETQYF. Incomplete CDR3 DNA: TGTGCCAGCAGCGTAGGGGGTAGCGGCGAGACC.

As to this clone: The read ends 3 residues early relative to the CDR3; the germline J gene fills the gap. The rearrangement joins TRBV6-1 to TRBJ2-7; D perhaps matches TRBD1 (5 bases). Germline V gives CDR1 MNHNS, CDR2 SASEGT. CDR3 length: 15 amino acids. Trimming shortened V by 4 bases and J by 1 base, and 14 bases separated the two germline ends. The CDR3 loop is CASSGSGLISYEQYF. The CDR3 bases that were read are TGTGCCAGCAGTGGATCAGGGTTGATATCCTACGAG.

This clone is deemed medium-sized (0.01 to 0.1%) by its frequency. The CDR3 extends 3 residues past the end of the read, so its final part is completed from the germline J gene. The rearrangement joins TRBV7-2 to TRBJ1-1; possibly TRBD1 for D (5 bases). Germline V gene sequence: CDR1 SGHTA, CDR2 FQGNSA. CDR3 length equals 15 residues. Between the trimmed V and J ends, which lost 2 bases and 0 bases, there was a span of 10 bases. CDR3 amino acids: CASSLSEGVNTEAFF. Incomplete CDR3 DNA: TGTGCCAGCAGCTTATCAGAAGGGGTGAACACTGAA.

Points on this clone: The same CDR3 arises from other DNA sequences in this sample as well. The CDR3 reads CASSRRQPGNTIYF. CDR3 bases read: TGTGCCAGTAGTAGGAGACAGCCTGGAAACACC. The chain links TRBV19 to TRBJ1-3; tentative D call: TRBD1 (5 bases). Coverage ceases 3 residues before the CDR3 finishes, and the germline J gene fills in the end. Germline CDR1 reads LNHDA; CDR2 reads SQIVND (reference sequence). This CDR3 region has 14 residues. Trimming shortened V by 4 bases and J by 2 bases, and 9 bases separated the two germline ends.

With respect to this clone: The read gets to within 3 residues of the CDR3 end, and the germline J gene fills in the rest. The V and J genes are TRBV11-2 and TRBJ2-2; TRBD1 might be the D (5 bases). The CDR3 spans 14 residues. Germline CDR1 reads SGHAT; CDR2 reads FQNNGV. V was shortened by 3 bases and J by 3 bases, with 8 bases between the two germline ends. The CDR3 reads CASSFRDYTGELFF. The part of the CDR3 DNA that was read is TGTGCCAGCAGCTTCAGGGATTACACCGGGGAG. The full variable domain, with the rest looked up from reference TRBV11-2 and TRBJ2-2, is EAGVAQSPRYKIIEKRQSVAFWCNPISGHATLYWYQQILGQGPKLLIQFQNNGVVDDSQLPKDRFSAERLKGVDSTLKIQPAKLEDSAVYLCASSFRDYTGELFFGEGSRLTVL.

As regards this clone: The observed sequence ends 3 residues before the CDR3 terminus, with the missing tail filled in from the germline J gene. The chain employs TRBV20-1 and TRBJ1-5; TRBD1 is a possible D gene (5 bases). Germline V lookup: CDR1 DFQATT, CDR2 SNEGSKA (reference sequence). The CDR3 is 18 residues long. The germline V and J ends were trimmed by 6 bases and 0 bases, with 24 bases remaining between them. The CDR3 bases that were read are TGCAGTGCCAGCTTGGGGGGACCGACGTTATTTAGCAATCAGCCC. This codes for CSASLGGPTLFSNQP. The CDR3 in its entirety is CSASLGGPTLFSNQPQHF.

As to this clone: The read comes to an end 3 residues before the CDR3 does, leaving the germline J gene to fill in the end. The chain has TRBV18 and TRBJ2-7; weak D call: TRBD1 (6 bases). Germline-derived CDR1 and CDR2 are KGHSH and LQKENI. V lost 2 bases and J 0 bases, leaving 11 bases between the germline ends. The CDR3 extends over 15 amino acids. The CDR3 reads CASSPRDIPSYEQYF. The covered CDR3 bases are TGTGCCAGCTCACCAAGGGACATACCCTCCTACGAG.

Comments on this clone: The sequence runs out 3 residues before the end of the CDR3; the remainder is reconstructed from the germline J gene. The chain carries TRBV5-1 and TRBJ2-2; TRBD1 might be the D (5 bases). This CDR3 has 16 residues. The germline CDR1 and CDR2 sequences are SGHRS and YFSETQ. The part of the CDR3 DNA that was read is TGCGCCAGCAGCGTACCTCTAGGGGTGGTTGACGAAAAG. This encodes CASSVPLGVVDEK. The whole CDR3 is CASSVPLGVVDEKLFF.

On this clone: The read halts 3 residues ahead of the CDR3 end, with the missing end drawn from the germline J gene. The chain uses TRBV6-1 and TRBJ2-7, with D possibly being TRBD1 (6 bases). This CDR3 is 15 amino acids long. In germline, CDR1 is MNHNS, CDR2 SASEGT. Trimming took 3 bases from V and 3 from J, leaving 15 bases between them. The DNA read from the CDR3 is TGTGCCAGCAGTGATCAGCGACAGGACAGCTACGAG. It is translated as CASSDQRQDSYE. The full CDR3 protein reads CASSDQRQDSYEQYF.

CDR3 amino acids: CASSLGGGDYTF. The CDR3 DNA, read in part, is TGTGCCAGCAGCTTAGGGGGCGGCGAC. The V gene is TRBV7-6, the J gene TRBJ1-2; a possible D gene is TRBD1 (5 bases). The read finishes 3 residues shy of the CDR3 end, and the germline J gene is used to complete it. Per the germline V gene, CDR1 is SGHVS and CDR2 is FNYEAQ. This CDR3 has 12 amino acids.

A remark on this clone: Germline is not matched at one junction end, which may reflect a read error. With the read ending 3 residues before the CDR3 end, the germline J gene is used to fill in that end. The J gene is TRBJ1-2, the V gene TRBV20-1; weak D call: TRBD1 (6 bases). The germline CDR1 and CDR2 sequences are DFQATT and SNEGSKA (reference sequence). The CDR3 contains 15 residues. The CDR3 bases that were read are TGCAGTGCTCTAGAGAGCAGGGGCGCTAATTATGGC. Its protein product is CSALESRGANYG. The entire CDR3 is CSALESRGANYGYTF.

On this clone: Read sequence stops 3 residues before the CDR3 end, and the germline J gene provides the missing end. The rearrangement uses TRBV20-1 and TRBJ2-7; 11 nucleotides agree with TRBD1. The V and J ends lost 3 bases and 0 bases, in that order; junction bases with no gene match: 4. Germline lookup yields CDR1 DFQATT and CDR2 SNEGSKA (reference sequence). The CDR3 is 15 amino acids. The CDR3 bases that were read are TGCAGTGCTAGGACCGGGACAGGGGGCTCCTACGAG. Protein: CSARTGTGGSYE. The full CDR3 protein is CSARTGTGGSYEQYF.

The CDR3 here is CASSGSLAGAGDFQETQYF. The part of the CDR3 DNA that was read is TGTGCCAGCAGTGGGTCCCTAGCGGGAGCCGGTGACTTCCAAGAGACG. This rearrangement joins TRBV2 to TRBJ2-3, with 10 positions matching TRBD2. The read terminates 3 residues before the CDR3 end, so the remaining end is supplied by the germline J gene. Germline lookup yields CDR1 SNHLY and CDR2 FYNNEI. The CDR3 extends over 19 amino acids.

A word on this clone: The read gets to within 3 residues of the CDR3 end, and the germline J gene fills in the rest. The chain joins TRBV5-1 to TRBJ2-3, with D possibly being TRBD1 (5 bases). The CDR3 runs 15 residues. The germline gives CDR1 SGHRS, CDR2 YFSETQ. Between the trimmed V and J ends, which lost 2 bases and 0 bases, there was a span of 10 bases. CDR3 in amino acids: CASSFSTASTDTQYF. CDR3 DNA (partial): TGCGCCAGCAGCTTCTCGACAGCAAGCACAGATACG.

By frequency, this clone registers medium-sized. Germline is not matched at one junction end, which may reflect a read error. Coverage ceases 3 residues before the CDR3 finishes, and the germline J gene fills in the end. The chain links TRBV6-2 or TRBV6-3 to TRBJ1-6; 8 bases are shared with TRBD1. The CDR3 runs to 15 residues. CDR1 MNHEY and CDR2 SVGEGT come from the germline V gene. The CDR3 reads CASSYSRTGNSPLHF. The covered CDR3 bases are TGTGCCAGCAGTTACTCTCGGACAGGGAATTCCCCC.

According to its frequency, this clone is medium-sized (0.01 to 0.1%). The read is 3 residues too short to cover the CDR3 end, so that end is filled in from the germline J gene. V gene TRBV7-2 combines with J gene TRBJ1-5; weak D call: TRBD1 (5 bases). Germline V lookup: CDR1 SGHTA, CDR2 FQGNSA. The CDR3 consists of 13 residues. The V end was cut by 3 bases, the J end by 5 bases, with 8 bases between. The CDR3 protein is CASSFKGDQPQHF. The sequenced CDR3 bases are TGTGCCAGCAGCTTTAAAGGGGATCAGCCC.

The CDR3 here is CASSLFQANTEAFF. The CDR3 bases that were read are TGTGCCAGCAGCTTGTTTCAGGCGAACACTGAA. The V and J genes are TRBV5-6 and TRBJ1-1; D gene ambiguous. The read ends 3 residues early relative to the CDR3; the germline J gene fills the gap. Germline values: CDR1 SGHDT, CDR2 YYEEEE. The CDR3 is 14 amino acids. V lost 1 base, J lost 1 base, and 8 bases lay in between.

The sequenced part of the CDR3 DNA is TGCAGTGCTAGGCCCCCGGGGGGCGTGAGGTTTGGGGACGAG. Amino acid sequence: CSARPPGGVRFGDE. The complete CDR3 reads CSARPPGGVRFGDEQYF. The gene calls are TRBV20-1 and TRBJ2-7; possibly TRBD2 for D (7 bases). The read finishes 3 residues shy of the CDR3 end, and the germline J gene is used to complete it. V was cut by 3 bases and J by 5 bases, with 26 bases left in between. The CDR3 runs 17 residues. Germline loops: CDR1 DFQATT, CDR2 SNEGSKA (reference sequence).

Remarks on this clone: The read ends 3 residues before the CDR3 terminus; that terminus is restored from the germline J gene. V is TRBV5-6 and J is TRBJ2-7, with no clear D. The V end lost 0 bases, the J end lost 1 base, and 8 bases lay between the germline ends. The CDR3 contains 14 residues. Germline V gene data show CDR1 as SGHDT and CDR2 as YYEEEE. CDR3 loop: CASSLVGRSYEQYF. Incomplete CDR3 DNA: TGTGCCAGCAGCTTGGTTGGCAGATCCTACGAG.